Listed below are T cell receptor beta chains from one sample, sequenced in a study of shared clonotypes between healthy human individuals. Measured with immunoSEQ multiplex PCR; TCRdb has only the in-frame clones, and not every one. The sample includes about 600,000 clones, about 97% seen only once; the top ten take 0.057%. Specimen: naive CD4+ T cells sorted from blood. These receptors all stem from a woman aged 25 to 39 in good health. Each CDR3 is given with its conserved first and last residue. D genes are given only for firm matches. Expanded clones are given a class, and other clones once, few, many or no size at all.

D: NA
J: TRBJ2-7
V: TRBV28
size: NA
length: 12
DNA: TGTGCCAGCAGTTTTTCGGTCTACGAGCAGTACTTC
CDR3: CASSFSVYEQYF

D: TRBD1
J: TRBJ2-3
V: TRBV11-2
size: once
length: 16
DNA: TGTGCCAGCAGCTTACGACAGGGTCCCGGCACAGATACGCAGTATTTT
CDR3: CASSLRQGPGTDTQYF

D: TRBD2
J: TRBJ2-3
V: TRBV9
size: once
length: 17
DNA: TGTGCCAGCAGCGTAGCTGGGGGGGGAAGACCCACAGATACGCAGTATTTT
CDR3: CASSVAGGGRPTDTQYF

D: TRBD2
J: TRBJ2-5
V: TRBV7-8
size: NA
length: 16
DNA: TGTGCCAGCAGCTTAGTAGTGGGTCCAGCGGGAGGGACCCAGTACTTC
CDR3: CASSLVVGPAGGTQYF

D: TRBD2
J: TRBJ2-1
V: TRBV6-5
size: NA
length: 15
DNA: TGTGCCAGCAGTTACTCGTCTAGCGGTTACAATGAGCAGTTCTTC
CDR3: CASSYSSSGYNEQFF

D: TRBD1
J: TRBJ2-7
V: TRBV7-9
size: NA
length: 15
DNA: TGTGCCAGCAGCAAGGGACAGGGAATCTCCTACGAGCAGTACTTC
CDR3: CASSKGQGISYEQYF

D: NA
J: TRBJ2-7
V: TRBV28
size: NA
length: 15
DNA: TGTGCCAGCAGCCGCGGGACAGCCCGACTCTACGAGCAGTACTTC
CDR3: CASSRGTARLYEQYF

D: NA
J: TRBJ2-1
V: TRBV12-1
size: NA
length: 22
DNA: TGTGCCAGCAGCAACCCGGGACTAGCGGGCGATGGTGCCTCTTCCTCCTACAATGAGCAGTTCTTC
CDR3: CASSNPGLAGDGASSSYNEQFF

D: NA
J: TRBJ1-1
V: TRBV2
size: NA
length: 16
DNA: TGTGCCAGCAGTGAAGCGCTTCAGCGGGGGCCCACTGAAGCTTTCTTT
CDR3: CASSEALQRGPTEAFF

D: TRBD2
J: TRBJ2-5
V: TRBV5-4
size: NA
length: 17
DNA: TGTGCCAGCAGCCGCACCCTGACTAGCGGGAATGGGGAGACCCAGTACTTC
CDR3: CASSRTLTSGNGETQYF

D: NA
J: TRBJ2-2
V: TRBV10-2
size: once
length: 15
DNA: TGCGCCAGCAGCGTAACAGGGGAGGACACCGGGGAGCTGTTTTTT
CDR3: CASSVTGEDTGELFF

D: NA
J: TRBJ2-4
V: TRBV29-1
size: NA
length: 13
DNA: TGCAGCGCAGGGGACCGCGCCAAAAACATTCAGTACTTC
CDR3: CSAGDRAKNIQYF

D: NA
J: TRBJ1-5
V: TRBV15
size: NA
length: 14
DNA: TGTGCCACCAGCAGAGTGGCAGGAGGTCAGCCCCAGCATTTT
CDR3: CATSRVAGGQPQHF

D: NA
J: TRBJ1-4
V: TRBV5-1
size: NA
length: 14
DNA: TGCGCCAGCAGCCCAGGTGGGGTTAATGAAAAACTGTTTTTT
CDR3: CASSPGGVNEKLFF

D: TRBD2
J: TRBJ2-1
V: TRBV11-2
size: NA
length: 17
DNA: TGTGCCAGCAGCTTACTACTAGCGGGAGGGCTCTTTAATGAGCAGTTCTTC
CDR3: CASSLLLAGGLFNEQFF

D: NA
J: TRBJ2-5
V: TRBV5-1
size: NA
length: 15
DNA: TGCGCCAGCAGCTCCGGGACCGACCTACAAGAGACCCAGTACTTC
CDR3: CASSSGTDLQETQYF

D: TRBD1
J: TRBJ1-6
V: TRBV2
size: NA
length: 14
DNA: TGTGCCAGCAGTGAATGGACAGGGGAATCACCCCTCCACTTT
CDR3: CASSEWTGESPLHF

D: NA
J: TRBJ2-3
V: TRBV7-9
size: NA
length: 14
DNA: TGTGCCAGCAGTTGGACAGACGGGCCAGATACGCAGTATTTT
CDR3: CASSWTDGPDTQYF

D: NA
J: TRBJ2-7
V: TRBV5-1
size: NA
length: 14
DNA: TGCGCCAGCAGCCCGATGGGAGCTCGGTACGAGCAGTACTTC
CDR3: CASSPMGARYEQYF

D: NA
J: TRBJ2-2
V: TRBV5-1
size: NA
length: 16
DNA: TGCGCCAGCAGCTTAGTGATTGGAACGAACACCGGGGAGCTGTTTTTT
CDR3: CASSLVIGTNTGELFF

D: NA
J: TRBJ2-7
V: TRBV10-3
size: NA
length: 13
DNA: TGTGCCATCAGACAAAACCAGCCCTACGAGCAGTACTTC
CDR3: CAIRQNQPYEQYF

D: NA
J: TRBJ2-7
V: TRBV5-6
size: once
length: 14
DNA: TGTGCCAGCAGCTTCGGGGCCAGGATCCACGAGCAGTACTTC
CDR3: CASSFGARIHEQYF

D: NA
J: TRBJ2-7
V: TRBV28
size: NA
length: 13
DNA: TGTGCCAGCAGTCCCGGATCTTCCTACGAGCAGTACTTC
CDR3: CASSPGSSYEQYF

D: NA
J: TRBJ1-5
V: TRBV2
size: NA
length: 13
DNA: TGTGCCGGCGCTGAGGAGCTGTATCAGCCCCAGCATTTT
CDR3: CAGAEELYQPQHF

D: TRBD2
J: TRBJ2-1
V: TRBV19
size: NA
length: 22
DNA: TGTGCCAGTAGTATAGATCTATCGGGACTAGCGGGAGGGTCCCCAACAAACAATGAGCAGTTCTTC
CDR3: CASSIDLSGLAGGSPTNNEQFF

D: TRBD2
J: TRBJ2-3
V: TRBV7-8
size: NA
length: 19
DNA: TGTGCCAGCAGCCGCTCCCGGGGCACTAGCGGGTCCCCTGCAGATACGCAGTATTTT
CDR3: CASSRSRGTSGSPADTQYF

D: TRBD1
J: TRBJ2-5
V: TRBV7-2
size: NA
length: 14
DNA: TGTGCCAGCAGTCAAGACAGGGGGCTAGAGACCCAGTACTTC
CDR3: CASSQDRGLETQYF

D: TRBD1
J: TRBJ1-1
V: TRBV11-2
size: NA
length: 14
DNA: TGTGCCAGCAGCTCCAGACAGGGAAACACTGAAGCTTTCTTT
CDR3: CASSSRQGNTEAFF

D: TRBD1
J: TRBJ1-2
V: TRBV19
size: once
length: 14
DNA: TGTGCCAGTAGTGCCTACGGGACAGAGGGTGGCTACACCTTC
CDR3: CASSAYGTEGGYTF

D: NA
J: TRBJ2-6
V: TRBV15
size: NA
length: 15
DNA: TGTGCCACCAGCAGAGGCGAGGTTGGGGCCAACGTCCTGACTTTC
CDR3: CATSRGEVGANVLTF

D: TRBD2
J: TRBJ2-3
V: TRBV5-4
size: NA
length: 16
DNA: TGTGCCAGCAGCCGCGGGACTAGCGGCTACACAGATACGCAGTATTTT
CDR3: CASSRGTSGYTDTQYF

D: TRBD1
J: TRBJ2-7
V: TRBV4-1
size: once
length: 20
DNA: TGCGCCAGCAGTCGTAGGCTAGGGGACAGGGGTTTATCTCTCCCCTACGAGCAGTACTTC
CDR3: CASSRRLGDRGLSLPYEQYF

D: TRBD2
J: TRBJ2-1
V: TRBV2
size: once
length: 15
DNA: TGTGCCAGCAGGCTAGCGGGATCCTCCTACAATGAGCAGTTCTTC
CDR3: CASRLAGSSYNEQFF

D: NA
J: TRBJ1-3
V: TRBV19
size: NA
length: 15
DNA: TGTGCCAGTAGTATAGGGTTCCTTTCCGGAAACACCATATATTTT
CDR3: CASSIGFLSGNTIYF

D: TRBD1
J: TRBJ1-5
V: TRBV28
size: NA
length: 16
DNA: TGTGCCAGCAAGTCCGGGGACAGGGTGATTGGCCAGCCCCAGCATTTT
CDR3: CASKSGDRVIGQPQHF

D: NA
J: TRBJ2-1
V: TRBV28
size: NA
length: 15
DNA: TGTGCCAGCAGTTTAATCGGGGGCTCCTACAATGAGCAGTTCTTC
CDR3: CASSLIGGSYNEQFF

D: NA
J: TRBJ1-2
V: TRBV18
size: once
length: 14
DNA: TGTGCCAGCTCACTCGGACCGGAGTACTATGGCTACACCTTC
CDR3: CASSLGPEYYGYTF

D: NA
J: TRBJ2-7
V: TRBV5-6
size: NA
length: 14
DNA: TGTGCCAGCAGCTTGAAGGGGACCACTTACGAGCAGTACTTC
CDR3: CASSLKGTTYEQYF

D: NA
J: TRBJ2-2
V: TRBV6-1
size: NA
length: 14
DNA: TGTGCCAGCAGTGAAGGTCCGAACACCGGGGAGCTGTTTTTT
CDR3: CASSEGPNTGELFF

D: NA
J: TRBJ2-5
V: TRBV5-1
size: NA
length: 14
DNA: TGCGCCAGCAGCTTGGGGGACCAGCAAGAGACCCAGTACTTC
CDR3: CASSLGDQQETQYF

D: NA
J: TRBJ2-3
V: TRBV28
size: NA
length: 13
DNA: TGTGCCAGCAGTTTATCATTTCCGGATACGCAGTATTTT
CDR3: CASSLSFPDTQYF

D: TRBD2
J: TRBJ2-1
V: TRBV11-2
size: once
length: 15
DNA: TGTGCCAGCAGCTTAACTAGCGGGCTGGGGAATGAGCAGTTCTTC
CDR3: CASSLTSGLGNEQFF

D: NA
J: TRBJ1-1
V: TRBV6-5
size: once
length: 13
DNA: TGTGCCAGCTCGAATCCCCCGAACACTGAAGCTTTCTTT
CDR3: CASSNPPNTEAFF

D: TRBD1
J: TRBJ1-1
V: TRBV7-8
size: once
length: 16
DNA: TGTGCCAGCAGCTCAACGCCGGACAGGGGGCGAACTGAAGCTTTCTTT
CDR3: CASSSTPDRGRTEAFF

D: NA
J: TRBJ1-5
V: TRBV9
size: NA
length: 15
DNA: TGTGCCAGCAGCGTTAGAGGGGATAGCAATCAGCCCCAGCATTTT
CDR3: CASSVRGDSNQPQHF

D: NA
J: TRBJ2-3
V: TRBV5-1
size: NA
length: 13
DNA: TGCGCCAGCAGGCCAGGGGAGGCAGATACGCAGTATTTT
CDR3: CASRPGEADTQYF

D: NA
J: TRBJ1-1
V: TRBV28
size: NA
length: 13
DNA: TGTGCCACCCTCCAATCGGGTGCCACTGAAGCTTTCTTT
CDR3: CATLQSGATEAFF

D: NA
J: TRBJ2-1
V: TRBV28
size: NA
length: 13
DNA: TGTGCCAGCAAGGGGGTAGGAGGGAATGAGCAGTTCTTC
CDR3: CASKGVGGNEQFF

D: NA
J: TRBJ1-2
V: TRBV30
size: NA
length: 12
DNA: TGTGCCTGGATTAGGGGGATCTCGGGCTACACCTTC
CDR3: CAWIRGISGYTF

D: NA
J: TRBJ1-4
V: TRBV7-9
size: NA
length: 14
DNA: TGTGCCAGCAGCCCTGTCTACAGGAATGAAAAACTGTTTTTT
CDR3: CASSPVYRNEKLFF

D: NA
J: TRBJ2-7
V: TRBV10-3
size: once
length: 13
DNA: TGTGCCATCAGTGAGGGACAGAACTACGAGCAGTACTTC
CDR3: CAISEGQNYEQYF